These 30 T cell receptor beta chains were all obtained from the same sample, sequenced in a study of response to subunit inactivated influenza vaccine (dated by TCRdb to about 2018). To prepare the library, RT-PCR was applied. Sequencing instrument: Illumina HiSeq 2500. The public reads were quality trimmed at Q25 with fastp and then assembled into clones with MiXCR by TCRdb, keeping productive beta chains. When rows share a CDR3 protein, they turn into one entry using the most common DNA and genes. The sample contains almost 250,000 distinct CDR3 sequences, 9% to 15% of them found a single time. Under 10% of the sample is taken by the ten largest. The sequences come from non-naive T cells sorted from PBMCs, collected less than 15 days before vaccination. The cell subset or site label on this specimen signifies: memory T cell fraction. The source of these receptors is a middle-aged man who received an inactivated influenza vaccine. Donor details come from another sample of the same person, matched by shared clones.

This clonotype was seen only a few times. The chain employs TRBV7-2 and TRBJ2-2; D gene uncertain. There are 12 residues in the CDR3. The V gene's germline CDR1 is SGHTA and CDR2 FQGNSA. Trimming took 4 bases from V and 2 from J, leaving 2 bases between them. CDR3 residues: CASSSNTGELFF. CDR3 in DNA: TGTGCCAGCAGCTCCAACACCGGGGAGCTGTTTTTT.

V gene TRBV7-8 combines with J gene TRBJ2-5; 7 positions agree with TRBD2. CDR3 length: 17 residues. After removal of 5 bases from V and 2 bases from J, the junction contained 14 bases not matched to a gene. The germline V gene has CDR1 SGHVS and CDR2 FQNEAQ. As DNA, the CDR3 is TGTGCCAGCAGCCCCCTTTTTTCGGGAGGTGATCAAGAGACCCAGTACTTC. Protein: CASSPLFSGGDQETQYF.

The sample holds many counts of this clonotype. The CDR3 reads CASSSTLSGANVLTF. For the CDR3, the DNA is TGTGCCAGCAGCTCGACGCTCTCTGGGGCCAACGTCCTGACTTTC. The chain combines TRBV7-2 with TRBJ2-6; D is unresolved. With 4 bases removed from V and 0 bases from J, the gap between germline ends came to 7 bases. The germline V gene has CDR1 SGHTA and CDR2 FQGNSA. CDR3 length equals 15 residues.

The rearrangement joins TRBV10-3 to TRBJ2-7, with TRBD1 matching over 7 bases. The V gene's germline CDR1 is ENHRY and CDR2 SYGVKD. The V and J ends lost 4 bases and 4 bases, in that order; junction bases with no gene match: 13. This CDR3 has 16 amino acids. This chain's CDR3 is CAISAFVGGQPYEQYF. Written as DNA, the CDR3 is TGTGCCATCAGTGCGTTTGTAGGGGGCCAACCTTACGAGCAGTACTTC.

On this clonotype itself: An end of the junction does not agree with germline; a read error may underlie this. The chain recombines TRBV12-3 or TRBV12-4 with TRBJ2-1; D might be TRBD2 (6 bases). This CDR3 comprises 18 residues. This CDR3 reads CACSLDGIRGTETYEQFF. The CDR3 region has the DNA TGTGCCTGCAGTTTAGATGGAATCCGGGGGACGGAGACGTATGAGCAGTTCTTC.

The CDR3: CASSLSLNNSPLHF. In nucleotides, the CDR3 is TGTGCCAGCAGTTTAAGTCTCAATAATTCACCCCTCCACTTT. This chain uses TRBV12-3 or TRBV12-4 with TRBJ1-6; unclear D gene. The CDR3 has 14 amino acids. Trimming left V 2 bases short and J 5 bases short, with 7 bases between.

CDR3 bases: TGCAGTGCTAGGTCAATCGCTGGAAACACCATATATTTT. Protein product: CSARSIAGNTIYF. This chain joins TRBV20-1 and TRBJ1-3; D gene ambiguous. The germline V and J ends were trimmed by 3 bases and 2 bases, with 8 bases remaining between them. Germline-derived CDR1 and CDR2 are DFQATT and SNEGSKA (reference sequence). The CDR3 spans 13 residues.

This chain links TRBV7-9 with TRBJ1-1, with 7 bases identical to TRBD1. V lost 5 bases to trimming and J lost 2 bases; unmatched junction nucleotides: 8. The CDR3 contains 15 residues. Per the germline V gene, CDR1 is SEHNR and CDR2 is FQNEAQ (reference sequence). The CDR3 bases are TGTGCCAGCAGCGGAGGGGGCCCGATCAACACTGAAGCTTTCTTT. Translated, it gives CASSGGGPINTEAFF.

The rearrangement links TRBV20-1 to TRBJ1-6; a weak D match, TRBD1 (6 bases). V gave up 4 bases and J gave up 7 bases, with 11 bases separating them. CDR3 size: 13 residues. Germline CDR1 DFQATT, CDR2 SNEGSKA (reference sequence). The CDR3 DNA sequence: TGCAGTGCTACAGGACAGAAAAATTCACCCCTCCACTTT. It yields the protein CSATGQKNSPLHF.

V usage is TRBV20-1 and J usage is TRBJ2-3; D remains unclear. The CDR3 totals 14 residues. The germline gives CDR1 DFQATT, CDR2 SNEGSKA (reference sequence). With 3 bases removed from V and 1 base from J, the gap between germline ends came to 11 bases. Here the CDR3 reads CSASHNQGTDTQYF. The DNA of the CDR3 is TGCAGTGCTAGTCACAACCAGGGCACAGATACGCAGTATTTT.

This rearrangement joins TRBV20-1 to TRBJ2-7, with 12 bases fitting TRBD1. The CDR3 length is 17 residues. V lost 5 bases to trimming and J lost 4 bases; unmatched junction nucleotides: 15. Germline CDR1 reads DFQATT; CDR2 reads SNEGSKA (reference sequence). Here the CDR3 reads CSAERPGTGGSLYEQYF. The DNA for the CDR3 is TGCAGTGCTGAACGTCCCGGGACAGGGGGCTCGCTTTACGAGCAGTACTTC.

CDR3 sequence reads: CATSRDPGPQETQYF. Written as DNA, the CDR3 is TGTGCCACCAGCAGAGACCCGGGACCACAAGAGACCCAGTACTTC. The chain joins TRBV15 to TRBJ2-5; D is perhaps TRBD1 or TRBD2 (5 bases each). V lost 0 bases and J 2 bases, leaving 10 bases between the germline ends. There are 15 residues in the CDR3. CDR1 LNHNV and CDR2 YYDKDF come from the germline V gene (reference sequence).

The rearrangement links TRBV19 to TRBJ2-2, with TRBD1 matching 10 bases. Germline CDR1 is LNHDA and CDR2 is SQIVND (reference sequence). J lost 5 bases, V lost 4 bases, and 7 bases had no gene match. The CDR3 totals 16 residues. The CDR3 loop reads CASSTGTGVVTGELFF. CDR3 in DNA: TGTGCCAGTAGTACCGGGACAGGGGTTGTAACCGGGGAGCTGTTTTTT.

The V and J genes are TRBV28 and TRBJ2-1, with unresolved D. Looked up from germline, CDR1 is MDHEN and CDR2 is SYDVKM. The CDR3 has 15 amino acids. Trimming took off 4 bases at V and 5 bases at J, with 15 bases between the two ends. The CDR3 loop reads CASSSGSGLNNEQFF. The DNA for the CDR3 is TGTGCCAGCAGTTCCGGTTCTGGGCTGAACAATGAGCAGTTCTTC.

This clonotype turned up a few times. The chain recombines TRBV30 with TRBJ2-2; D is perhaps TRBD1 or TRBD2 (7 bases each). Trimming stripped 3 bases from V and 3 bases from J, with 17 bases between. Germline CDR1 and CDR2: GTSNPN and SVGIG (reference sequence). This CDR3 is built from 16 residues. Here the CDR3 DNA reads TGTGCCTGGAGCGACACCTCAGGGGGGGACACCGGGGAGCTGTTTTTT. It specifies CAWSDTSGGDTGELFF.

CDR3 loop: CASSLEESNQPQHF. CDR3 sequence (DNA): TGCGCCAGCAGCCTCGAGGAAAGCAATCAGCCCCAGCATTTT. The chain joins TRBV4-1 to TRBJ1-5; no clear D gene. The V and J ends lost 4 bases and 1 base respectively, with 8 bases between them. Germline CDR1 reads MGHRA; CDR2 reads YSYEKL. The CDR3 contains 14 residues.

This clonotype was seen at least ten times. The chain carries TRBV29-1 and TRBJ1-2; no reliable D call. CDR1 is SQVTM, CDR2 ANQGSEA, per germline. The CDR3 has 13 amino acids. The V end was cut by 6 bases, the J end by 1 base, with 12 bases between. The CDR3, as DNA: TGCAGCGTCGCCGAGGGCTATAACTATGGCTACACCTTC. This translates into CSVAEGYNYGYTF.

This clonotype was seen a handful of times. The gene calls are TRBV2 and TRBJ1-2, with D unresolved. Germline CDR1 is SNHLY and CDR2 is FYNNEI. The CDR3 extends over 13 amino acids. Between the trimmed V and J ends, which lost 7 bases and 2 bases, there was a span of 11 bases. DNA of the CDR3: TGTGCCAGCATCGGTAACAGCAACTATGGCTACACCTTC. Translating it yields CASIGNSNYGYTF.

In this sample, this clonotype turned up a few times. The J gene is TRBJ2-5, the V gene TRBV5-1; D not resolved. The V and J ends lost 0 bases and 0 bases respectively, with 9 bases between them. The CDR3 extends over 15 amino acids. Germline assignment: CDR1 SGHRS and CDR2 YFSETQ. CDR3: CASSLGGTNQETQYF. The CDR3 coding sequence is TGCGCCAGCAGCTTGGGGGGTACCAACCAAGAGACCCAGTACTTC.

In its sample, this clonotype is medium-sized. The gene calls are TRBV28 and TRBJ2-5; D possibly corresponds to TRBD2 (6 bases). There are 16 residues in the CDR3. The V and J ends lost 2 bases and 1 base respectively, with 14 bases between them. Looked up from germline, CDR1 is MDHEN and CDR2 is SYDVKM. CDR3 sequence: CASSLEGGGFQETQYF. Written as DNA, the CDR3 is TGTGCCAGCAGTTTAGAGGGAGGAGGCTTCCAAGAGACCCAGTACTTC.

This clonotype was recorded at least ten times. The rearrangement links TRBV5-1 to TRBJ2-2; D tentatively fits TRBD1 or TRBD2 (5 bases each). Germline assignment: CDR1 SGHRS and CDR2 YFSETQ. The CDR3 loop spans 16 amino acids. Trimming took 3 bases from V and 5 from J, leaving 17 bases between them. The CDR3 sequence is CASSWWDRRITGELFF. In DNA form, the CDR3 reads TGCGCCAGCAGCTGGTGGGACCGACGTATTACCGGGGAGCTGTTTTTT.

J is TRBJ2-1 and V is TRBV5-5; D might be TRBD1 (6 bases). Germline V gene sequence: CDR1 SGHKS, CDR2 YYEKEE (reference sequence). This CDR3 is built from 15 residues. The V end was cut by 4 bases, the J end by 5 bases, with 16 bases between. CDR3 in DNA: TGTGCCAGCAGCCTCACGGGACACCGTGACAATGAGCAGTTCTTC. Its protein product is CASSLTGHRDNEQFF. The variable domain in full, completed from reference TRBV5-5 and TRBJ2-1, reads DAGVTQSPTHLIKTRGQQVTLRCSPISGHKSVSWYQQVLGQGPQFIFQYYEKEERGRGNFPDRFSARQFPNYSSELNVNALLLGDSALYLCASSLTGHRDNEQFFGPGTRLTVL.

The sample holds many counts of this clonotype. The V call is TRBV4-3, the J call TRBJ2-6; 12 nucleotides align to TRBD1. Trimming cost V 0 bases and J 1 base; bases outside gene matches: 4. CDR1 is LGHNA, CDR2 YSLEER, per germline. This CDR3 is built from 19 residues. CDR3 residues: CASSQEPGQGASGANVLTF. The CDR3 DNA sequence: TGCGCCAGCAGCCAAGAACCGGGACAGGGGGCGTCTGGGGCCAACGTCCTGACTTTC.

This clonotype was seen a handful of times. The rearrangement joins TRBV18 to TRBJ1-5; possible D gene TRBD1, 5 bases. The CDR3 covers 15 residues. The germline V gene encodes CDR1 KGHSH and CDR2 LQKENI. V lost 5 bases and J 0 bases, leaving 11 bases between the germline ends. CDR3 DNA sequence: TGTGCCAGCTCAACGACAGAGTATAGCAATCAGCCCCAGCATTTT. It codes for CASSTTEYSNQPQHF.

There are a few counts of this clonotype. CDR3 sequence reads: CASSLNPSGRTTDTQYF. CDR3 DNA: TGTGCCAGCAGCTTAAACCCTAGCGGGAGGACCACAGATACGCAGTATTTT. This chain uses TRBV7-3 with TRBJ2-3; TRBD2 matches 11 bases. Per germline, CDR1 SGHTA and CDR2 FQGTGA. This CDR3 is 17 amino acids long. With V trimmed by 1 base and J by 2 bases, 5 bases remained unmatched.

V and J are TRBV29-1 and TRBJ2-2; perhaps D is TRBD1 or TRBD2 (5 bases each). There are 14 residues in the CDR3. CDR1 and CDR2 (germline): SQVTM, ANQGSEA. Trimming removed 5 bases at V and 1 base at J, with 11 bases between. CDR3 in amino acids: CSVPGTMNTGELFF. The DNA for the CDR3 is TGCAGCGTTCCGGGGACGATGAACACCGGGGAGCTGTTTTTT.

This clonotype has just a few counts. The CDR3 loop reads CSASSPWLAGGYNEQFF. CDR3 bases: TGCAGTGCTAGCAGCCCCTGGCTAGCGGGGGGCTACAATGAGCAGTTCTTC. The chain joins TRBV20-1 to TRBJ2-1; 11 bases map to TRBD2. V lost 3 bases and J lost 3; bases outside the gene matches: 10. In germline, CDR1 is DFQATT, CDR2 SNEGSKA (reference sequence). CDR3 size: 17 residues.

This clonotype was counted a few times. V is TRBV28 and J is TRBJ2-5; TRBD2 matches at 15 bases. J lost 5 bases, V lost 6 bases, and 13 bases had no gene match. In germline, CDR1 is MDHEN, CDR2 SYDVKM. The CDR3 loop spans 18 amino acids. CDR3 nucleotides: TGTGCCAGCAGCAATGGACTAGCGGGGGGGTTACGCAGGGAGACCCAGTACTTC. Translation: CASSNGLAGGLRRETQYF. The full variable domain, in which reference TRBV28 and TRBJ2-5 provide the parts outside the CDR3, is DVKVTQSSRYLVKRTGEKVFLECVQDMDHENMFWYRQDPGLGLRLIYFSYDVKMKEKGDIPEGYSVSREKKERFSLILESASTNQTSMYLCASSNGLAGGLRRETQYFGPGTRLLVL.

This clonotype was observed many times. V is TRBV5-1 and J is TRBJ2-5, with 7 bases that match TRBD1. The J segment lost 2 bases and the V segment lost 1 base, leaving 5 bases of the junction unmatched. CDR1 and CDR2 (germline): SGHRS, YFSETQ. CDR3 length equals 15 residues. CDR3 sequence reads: CASSLTGDVQETQYF. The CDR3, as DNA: TGCGCCAGCAGCTTGACAGGGGATGTACAAGAGACCCAGTACTTC.

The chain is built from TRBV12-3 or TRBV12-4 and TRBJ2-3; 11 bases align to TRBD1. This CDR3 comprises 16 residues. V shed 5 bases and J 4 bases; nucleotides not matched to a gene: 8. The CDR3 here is CASSIGTGGLSDTQYF. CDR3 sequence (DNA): TGTGCCAGCAGTATCGGGACAGGGGGATTATCAGATACGCAGTATTTT.